This T cell receptor beta chain was recovered during a study of shared clonotypes between healthy human individuals. Overall study: Per donor, three plates held CD4 naive cells, three held CD4 memory, two held CD8 naive and one held CD8 memory.

Study results and caveats: Naive subsets generally exceeded memory subsets in estimated richness.

Repertoires were generated with immunoSEQ multiplex PCR, while TCRdb's copy carries only in-frame clones and drops some. The sample includes under 600,000 clones, 90% to 96% seen only once; the top ten take 0.064%. Every donor, a Caucasian adult, lived in Nashville, Tennessee. This CDR3 contains 13 residues. Germline V gives CDR1 SGHAT, CDR2 FQNNGV. The V and J ends lost 4 bases and 4 bases, in that order; junction bases with no gene match: 3. To note about this clone: Its antigen remains unidentified.

This TCR was sampled from a woman aged 30 to 39 in good health. J is TRBJ2-5 and V is TRBV11-2, with TRBD1 identical over 7 bases. Sequenced input: naive CD4+ T cells sorted from blood. Subset in this sample: CD45RA+ positively selected. The CDR3 nucleotides read TGTGCCAGCAGCTCAGGGGGTGGAGAGACCCAGTACTTC. Residues: CASSSGGGETQYF.